The 23 T cell receptor beta chains reported below all come from one sample, sequenced in a study of a mutant IDH1 vaccine in newly diagnosed glioma. Sequencing was performed with immunoSEQ multiplex PCR; in TCRdb, only in-frame clones are kept and a portion is missing. The sample carries approximately 70,000 clones, roughly 78% recorded once. As for time point: baseline, week 1 (first vaccination visit). Treatment described: pre-vaccination baseline after standard-of-care therapy. The sequencing used PBMCs, collected from a glioma patient treated with radiotherapy, temozolomide or both. Receptor source: a man aged 45-60 years with glioma.

The chain couples TRBV30 to TRBJ2-5; D unresolved. Germline CDR1 GTSNPN, CDR2 SVGIG (reference sequence). There are 11 residues in the CDR3. The germline V and J ends were trimmed by 6 bases and 2 bases, with 7 bases remaining between them. DNA of the CDR3: TGTGCCTGTAGAGTACAAGAGACCCAGTACTTC. Translating gives CACRVQETQYF.

This chain uses TRBV5-1 with TRBJ2-7; 7 positions match TRBD2. Germline values: CDR1 SGHRS, CDR2 YFSETQ. This CDR3 comprises 16 residues. Losses at the gene ends were 0 bases for V and 2 bases for J; bases not matched to a gene: 8. The CDR3 is CASSLGRGEVTYEQYF. The DNA for the CDR3 is TGCGCCAGCAGCTTGGGACGGGGGGAAGTAACCTACGAGCAGTACTTC.

The chain links TRBV2 to TRBJ1-5; D gene ambiguous. Germline lookup yields CDR1 SNHLY and CDR2 FYNNEI. This CDR3 has 15 residues. V was cut by 0 bases and J by 1 base, with 7 bases left in between. The CDR3: CASSEAWESNQPQHF. The CDR3 DNA sequence: TGTGCCAGCAGTGAAGCGTGGGAGAGCAATCAGCCCCAGCATTTT.

This rearrangement joins TRBV30 to TRBJ2-6; D is uncertain. The CDR3 has 16 amino acids. V lost 2 bases and J 0 bases, leaving 11 bases between the germline ends. Per the germline V gene, CDR1 is GTSNPN and CDR2 is SVGIG (reference sequence). Here the CDR3 DNA reads TGTGCCTGGAGTATCCGGGCTTCCTCTGGGGCCAACGTCCTGACTTTC. It specifies CAWSIRASSGANVLTF.

The genes are TRBV14 and TRBJ1-2; D is unresolved. Germline V CDR1 and CDR2: SGHDN, FVKESK. This CDR3 has 16 residues. V was pared by 4 bases and J by 7 bases, with 22 bases between. The CDR3 spells CASSPPSPGVTFGYTF. CDR3 nucleotides: TGTGCCAGCAGCCCGCCTTCGCCAGGAGTAACTTTTGGCTACACCTTC.

The table lists this clone with a few counts. The CDR3 bases are TGTGCCAGCAGCGTAGGGGGGAGGGCCAGGGGAAACACCATATATTTT. This codes for CASSVGGRARGNTIYF. The genes are TRBV9 and TRBJ1-3, with D perhaps TRBD1 (5 bases). V was cut by 0 bases and J by 4 bases, with 14 bases left in between. CDR1 SGDLS and CDR2 YYNGEE come from the germline V gene. The CDR3 loop spans 16 amino acids.

V gene TRBV7-2 combines with J gene TRBJ1-5; D is possibly TRBD1 (6 bases). Germline V gene lookup returns CDR1 SGHTA and CDR2 FQGNSA. The CDR3 is made up of 14 amino acids. V was pared by 1 base and J by 3 bases, with 7 bases between. The CDR3 sequence: CASSLDRDNQPQHF. The CDR3 coding sequence is TGTGCCAGCAGCTTAGACAGGGACAATCAGCCCCAGCATTTT.

Points on this clone: Distinct nucleotide sequences in the sample also encode this CDR3. CDR3 in amino acids: CSARGEETQYF. Written as DNA, the CDR3 is TGCAGTGCTAGAGGGGAAGAGACCCAGTACTTC. J is TRBJ2-5 and V is TRBV20-1; no reliable D call. V was shortened by 1 base and J by 3 bases, with 3 bases between the two germline ends. The CDR3 has 11 residues. Germline V gene lookup returns CDR1 DFQATT and CDR2 SNEGSKA (reference sequence).

This clone was recorded only once. The chain carries TRBV6-5 and TRBJ2-2; D remains ambiguous. The CDR3 spans 14 residues. V lost 6 bases to trimming and J lost 3 bases, with 11 bases between them. Germline V gene data show CDR1 as MNHEY and CDR2 as SVGAGI. CDR3 amino acids: CASSPWLDTGELFF. The CDR3 region has the DNA TGTGCCAGCAGCCCCTGGCTCGACACCGGGGAGCTGTTTTTT.

The rearrangement links TRBV5-4 to TRBJ2-3, with D hard to call. The ends were cut back, 1 base at V and 0 bases at J, with 3 bases in the middle. The germline V gene has CDR1 SGHNT and CDR2 YYREEE (reference sequence). There are 13 residues in the CDR3. The CDR3 reads CASSLTSTDTQYF. In nucleotides, the CDR3 is TGTGCCAGCAGCTTGACTAGCACAGATACGCAGTATTTT.

For the CDR3, the DNA is TGTGCCAGCAGCGCCGGACTAGCTCACTACGAGCAGTACTTC. Residues: CASSAGLAHYEQYF. V is TRBV7-2 and J is TRBJ2-7; TRBD2 matches at 8 bases. Germline assignment: CDR1 SGHTA and CDR2 FQGNSA. The CDR3 is 14 amino acids. J lost 3 bases, V lost 5 bases, and 6 bases had no gene match.

V and J are TRBV6-5 and TRBJ1-1; tentatively, D is TRBD1 (5 bases). Per the germline V gene, CDR1 is MNHEY and CDR2 is SVGAGI. V lost 0 bases and J 6 bases, leaving 11 bases between the germline ends. CDR3 length: 14 residues. The CDR3 sequence: CASSYSSGYAEAFF. In nucleotides, the CDR3 is TGTGCCAGCAGTTACTCATCAGGGTACGCTGAAGCTTTCTTT.

The chain has TRBV29-1 and TRBJ2-2; TRBD1 matches at 8 bases. Losses at the gene ends were 7 bases for V and 3 bases for J; bases not matched to a gene: 10. This CDR3 spans 15 amino acids. CDR1 and CDR2 (germline): SQVTM, ANQGSEA. The CDR3 spells CSAYLGQGDTGELFF. For the CDR3, the DNA is TGCAGCGCTTACCTCGGACAGGGAGACACCGGGGAGCTGTTTTTT.

The gene calls are TRBV5-1 and TRBJ2-7; 9 bases agree with TRBD1. CDR3 length: 14 amino acids. With 4 bases clipped from V and 5 bases from J, the junction kept 7 bases outside the gene matches. Germline V gene data show CDR1 as SGHRS and CDR2 as YFSETQ. The DNA of the CDR3 is TGCGCCAGCAGCCAGTCGACAGGGGGGGACGAGCAGTACTTC. Residues: CASSQSTGGDEQYF.

The CDR3 DNA is TGTGCCAGCAGTACGGTCCGAGGGGTAACTGAAGCTTTCTTT. This codes for CASSTVRGVTEAFF. The chain couples TRBV6-5 to TRBJ1-1, with a possible D match to TRBD1 (5 bases). Trimming took 5 bases from V and 5 from J, leaving 15 bases between them. CDR3 length: 14 residues. The germline gives CDR1 MNHEY, CDR2 SVGAGI.

J is TRBJ1-1 and V is TRBV5-1; D ambiguous. Germline loops: CDR1 SGHRS, CDR2 YFSETQ. The CDR3 spans 15 residues. Trimming left V 1 base short and J 4 bases short, with 14 bases between. The CDR3 is CASSLREQEGTEAFF. CDR3 DNA: TGCGCCAGCAGCTTGAGAGAACAAGAGGGCACTGAAGCTTTCTTT. The complete variable domain, with remaining parts taken from reference TRBV5-1 and TRBJ1-1, reads KAGVTQTPRYLIKTRGQQVTLSCSPISGHRSVSWYQQTPGQGLQFLFEYFSETQRNKGNFPGRFSGRQFSNSRSEMNVSTLELGDSALYLCASSLREQEGTEAFFGQGTRLTVV.

The J gene is TRBJ1-5, the V gene TRBV6-5; 7 bases match TRBD1. Germline values: CDR1 MNHEY, CDR2 SVGAGI. The CDR3 has 14 amino acids. J lost 5 bases, V lost 6 bases, and 7 bases had no gene match. The CDR3 reads CASSIRQGDQPQHF. CDR3 nucleotide sequence: TGTGCCAGCAGCATTCGACAGGGAGATCAGCCCCAGCATTTT.

The chain employs TRBV5-1 and TRBJ2-3; D unresolved. CDR3 size: 16 residues. Trimming shortened V by 4 bases and J by 0 bases, and 15 bases separated the two germline ends. Germline loops: CDR1 SGHRS, CDR2 YFSETQ. CDR3 nucleotides: TGCGCCAGCAGCCCCGGCTGGGGTACTAGCACAGATACGCAGTATTTT. It specifies CASSPGWGTSTDTQYF.

The rearrangement uses TRBV14 and TRBJ2-1; maybe TRBD2 (5 bases). The germline gives CDR1 SGHDN, CDR2 FVKESK. Deletions cut 4 bases from V and 7 bases from J, with 14 bases between. The CDR3 is 14 residues long. The CDR3, as DNA: TGTGCCAGCAGCCCTAGCCTTTCTCGGAATGAGCAGTTCTTC. This codes for CASSPSLSRNEQFF.

J is TRBJ2-3 and V is TRBV21-1; the table gives TRBD1 as D, unverified against the DNA. TRBV21-1 is recorded as a pseudogene. CDR3 length equals 21 residues. CDR3 bases: TGTGCCAGCAGCCTCCCTAAGGGGGACAGGGGGAAGGAGTGTCTTACAGATACGCAGTATTTT. The encoded protein is CASSLPKGDRGKECLTDTQYF.

The rearrangement links TRBV7-2 to TRBJ2-7; the D gene is possibly TRBD1 (5 bases). There are 14 residues in the CDR3. Trimming left V 8 bases short and J 5 bases short, with 19 bases between. Germline V gives CDR1 SGHTA, CDR2 FQGNSA. The chain's CDR3 is CASSDTTMGNEQYF. CDR3 DNA sequence: TGTGCCAGCTCGGACACGACGATGGGTAACGAGCAGTACTTC.

J is TRBJ2-1 and V is TRBV30; TRBD2 matches at 7 bases. V was clipped by 5 bases and J by 4 bases; unmatched bases: 8. The CDR3 is 14 amino acids. The germline V gene has CDR1 GTSNPN and CDR2 SVGIG (reference sequence). The CDR3 region has the DNA TGTGCCTGGGGCATTGGGACTACATACAATGAGCAGTTCTTC. It translates to CAWGIGTTYNEQFF.

The rearrangement uses TRBV2 and TRBJ1-5, with D unresolved. Germline V CDR1 and CDR2: SNHLY, FYNNEI. This CDR3 region has 15 residues. The V gene lost 3 bases and the J gene lost 2 bases, with 11 bases spanning the gap. In DNA form, the CDR3 reads TGTGCCAGCAGTGACGAGAACGTAGGCAATCAGCCCCAGCATTTT. As protein: CASSDENVGNQPQHF.